This T cell receptor (beta chain) was retrieved from a study of T cell responses to AZD1222 COVID-19 vaccine. Whole-study context: Samples with a second dose at about 4 or about 12 weeks were pooled together.

Germline loops: CDR1 SQVTM, CDR2 ANQGSEA. The J segment lost 1 base and the V segment lost 7 bases, leaving 6 bases of the junction unmatched. The CDR3 runs to 15 residues. Findings and limits, study-wide: Donors were mostly white British, more females; clonal diversity possibly underestimated. None of the repertoires were sampled until the peak T cell response had passed. The study found Spike-specific TCR breadth and depth rose after two AZD1222 doses.

TCRdb keeps only in-frame clones here, not all; method: immunoSEQ multiplex PCR. The repertoire holds 110,000 to 150,000 clones, with around 91% as singletons. To note about this clone: What it binds is not known.

This specimen was peripheral blood, taken on day 0 of AZD1222 vaccination. The V and J genes are TRBV29-1 and TRBJ2-7; TRBD2 matches 14 bases. This TCR was sampled from an adult in good health. In DNA form, the CDR3 reads TGCAGCGCAGCCGGGACTAGCGGGGGATCCTACGAGCAGTACTTC. Its protein product is CSAAGTSGGSYEQYF.